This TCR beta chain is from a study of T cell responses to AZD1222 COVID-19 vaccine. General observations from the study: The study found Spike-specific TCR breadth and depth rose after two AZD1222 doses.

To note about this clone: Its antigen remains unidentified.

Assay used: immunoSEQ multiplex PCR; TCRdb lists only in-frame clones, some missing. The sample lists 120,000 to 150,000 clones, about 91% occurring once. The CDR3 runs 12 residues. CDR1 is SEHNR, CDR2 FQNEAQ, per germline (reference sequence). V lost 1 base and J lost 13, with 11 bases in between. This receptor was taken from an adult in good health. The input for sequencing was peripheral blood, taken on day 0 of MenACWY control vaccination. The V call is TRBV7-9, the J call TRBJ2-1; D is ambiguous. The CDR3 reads CASSLGYGTQFF. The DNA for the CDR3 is TGTGCCAGCAGCTTAGGCTACGGTACACAGTTCTTC.